The clone carrying this TCR beta chain was detected a few times. Its antigen is currently unknown. The germline gives CDR1 SGHRS, CDR2 YFSETQ. J gave up 3 bases and V 7 bases, and 12 bases lay outside the gene matches. CDR3 length equals 15 residues. This sample is drawn from a study of T-cell reconstitution after alpha-beta-depleted transplantation in children. Study-level points and caveats: Several hundred expanded graft clones reportedly gave rise to the alpha-beta T cells present about two months after transplant.

The TCRbeta library was prepared with unique molecular identifiers. Using its own MiXCR run on the PCR reads, TCRdb lists one record per CDR3 protein. The sample records hundreds of thousands of distinct CDR3 sequences, over 10% being singletons. This chain links TRBV5-1 with TRBJ2-5; TRBD1 agrees at 7 bases. The TCR sequence derives from a girl aged 2-9 years with congenital amegakaryocytic thrombocytopenia, due to receive a stem cell transplant. The specimen comprised PBMCs, sampled before TCRalphabeta/CD19-depleted stem cell transplant. Written as DNA, the CDR3 is TGCGCCAGCGCGTCACCGGGACAGTTAAAAGAGACCCAGTACTTC. It specifies CASASPGQLKETQYF.